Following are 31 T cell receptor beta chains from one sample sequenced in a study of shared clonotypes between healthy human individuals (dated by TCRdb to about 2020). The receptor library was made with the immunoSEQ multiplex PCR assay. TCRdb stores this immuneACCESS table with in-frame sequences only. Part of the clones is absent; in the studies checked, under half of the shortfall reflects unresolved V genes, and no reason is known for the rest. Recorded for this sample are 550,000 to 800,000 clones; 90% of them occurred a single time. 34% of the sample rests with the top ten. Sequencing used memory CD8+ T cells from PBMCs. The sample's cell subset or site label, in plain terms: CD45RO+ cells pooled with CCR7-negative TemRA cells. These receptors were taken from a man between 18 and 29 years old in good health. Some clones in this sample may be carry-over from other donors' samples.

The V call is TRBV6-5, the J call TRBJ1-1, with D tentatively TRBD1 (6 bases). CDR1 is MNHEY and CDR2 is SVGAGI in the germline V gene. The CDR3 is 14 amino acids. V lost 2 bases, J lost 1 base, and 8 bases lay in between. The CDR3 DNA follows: TGTGCCAGCAGTTACCAGGGGAGGAACACTGAAGCTTTCTTT. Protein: CASSYQGRNTEAFF.

CDR3 amino acids: CAWSPGGEAFF. CDR3 DNA: TGTGCCTGGAGCCCAGGGGGGGAAGCTTTCTTT. The chain has TRBV30 and TRBJ1-1; 7 bases are a match to TRBD1. The CDR3 contains 11 residues. The V gene end was trimmed by 3 bases and the J gene end by 8 bases; junction bases not matched to a gene: 3. Germline V CDR1 and CDR2: GTSNPN, SVGIG (reference sequence).

The CDR3 is CASSGLQGFGETQYF. Written as DNA, the CDR3 is TGTGCCAGCAGCGGATTACAGGGGTTCGGAGAGACCCAGTACTTC. The rearrangement joins TRBV7-9 to TRBJ2-5; 7 bases map to TRBD1. The CDR3 runs 15 residues. Germline values: CDR1 SEHNR, CDR2 FQNEAQ (reference sequence). V gave up 5 bases and J gave up 4 bases; unmatched junction bases: 10.

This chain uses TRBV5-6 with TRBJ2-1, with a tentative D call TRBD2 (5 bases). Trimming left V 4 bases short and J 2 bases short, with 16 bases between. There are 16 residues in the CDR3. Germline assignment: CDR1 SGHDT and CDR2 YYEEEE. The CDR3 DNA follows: TGTGCCAGCAGCAGCGGCCTCGAGTCGACCTACAATGAGCAGTTCTTC. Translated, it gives CASSSGLESTYNEQFF.

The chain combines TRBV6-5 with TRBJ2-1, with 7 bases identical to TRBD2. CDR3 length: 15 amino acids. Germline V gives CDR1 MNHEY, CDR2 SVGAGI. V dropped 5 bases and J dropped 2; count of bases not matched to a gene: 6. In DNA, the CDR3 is TGTGCCAGCAGTCCCGGGGGGTGGACCTACAATGAGCAGTTCTTC. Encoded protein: CASSPGGWTYNEQFF.

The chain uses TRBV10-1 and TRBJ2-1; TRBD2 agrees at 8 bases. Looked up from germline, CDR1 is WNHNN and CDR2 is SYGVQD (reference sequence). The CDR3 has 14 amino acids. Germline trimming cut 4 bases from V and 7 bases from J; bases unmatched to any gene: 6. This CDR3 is CASSARAGDNEQFF. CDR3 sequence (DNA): TGCGCCAGCAGTGCCCGAGCGGGAGATAATGAGCAGTTCTTC.

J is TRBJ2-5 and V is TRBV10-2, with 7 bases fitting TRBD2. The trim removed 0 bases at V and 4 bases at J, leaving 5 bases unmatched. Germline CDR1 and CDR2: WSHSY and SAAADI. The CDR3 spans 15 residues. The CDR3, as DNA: TGCGCCAGCAGTGAGTCTGGCGGGAGAGGAGAGACCCAGTACTTC. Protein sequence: CASSESGGRGETQYF.

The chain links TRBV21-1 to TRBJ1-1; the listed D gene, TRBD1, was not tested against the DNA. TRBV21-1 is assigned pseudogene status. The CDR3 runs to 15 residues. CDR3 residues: CASIPPDRNSTEAFF. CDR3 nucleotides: TGTGCCAGCATCCCCCCCGACAGGAACAGCACTGAAGCTTTCTTT.

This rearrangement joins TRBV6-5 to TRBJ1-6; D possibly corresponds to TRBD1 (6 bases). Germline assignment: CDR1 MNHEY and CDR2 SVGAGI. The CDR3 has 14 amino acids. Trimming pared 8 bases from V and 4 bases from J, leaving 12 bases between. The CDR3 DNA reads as TGTGCCAGCCGTCGGGGGCCGTATAATTCACCCCTCCACTTT. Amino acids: CASRRGPYNSPLHF.

The CDR3 region is CASSLKVRLAEETQYF. In DNA, the CDR3 is TGTGCCAGCAGCTTAAAAGTTCGGTTAGCGGAAGAGACCCAGTACTTC. The chain has TRBV7-9 and TRBJ2-5, with D maybe TRBD2 (6 bases). This CDR3 comprises 16 residues. The ends were cut back, 2 bases at V and 3 bases at J, with 16 bases in the middle. From germline, CDR1 is SEHNR and CDR2 FQNEAQ (reference sequence).

For the CDR3, the DNA is TGTGCCAGCAGCTTAGCTGGAGGGTTTGAGACCCAGTACTTC. Translation: CASSLAGGFETQYF. The chain uses TRBV7-8 and TRBJ2-5, with D perhaps TRBD2 (6 bases). Trimming removed 0 bases at V and 5 bases at J, with 10 bases between. The germline CDR1 and CDR2 sequences are SGHVS and FQNEAQ. The length of the CDR3 is 14 residues.

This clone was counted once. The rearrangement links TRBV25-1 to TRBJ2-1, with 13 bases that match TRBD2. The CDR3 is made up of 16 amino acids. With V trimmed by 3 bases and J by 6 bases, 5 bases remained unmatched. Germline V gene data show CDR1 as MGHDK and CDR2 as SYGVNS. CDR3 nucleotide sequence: TGTGCCAGCAGTGATGGGTGGACTAGCGGGAGCAATGAGCAGTTCTTC. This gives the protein CASSDGWTSGSNEQFF.

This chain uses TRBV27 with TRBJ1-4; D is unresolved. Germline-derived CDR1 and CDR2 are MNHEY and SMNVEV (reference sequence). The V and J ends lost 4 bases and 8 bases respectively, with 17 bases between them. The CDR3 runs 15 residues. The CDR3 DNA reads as TGTGCCAGCAGTTCCTCCTCGTGGATTGGGGAAAAACTGTTTTTT. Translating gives CASSSSSWIGEKLFF.

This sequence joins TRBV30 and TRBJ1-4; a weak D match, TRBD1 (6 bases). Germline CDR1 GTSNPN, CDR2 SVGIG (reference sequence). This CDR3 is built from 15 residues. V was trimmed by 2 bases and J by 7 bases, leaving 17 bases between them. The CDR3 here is CAWSWRGRGGEKLFF. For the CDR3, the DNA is TGTGCCTGGAGTTGGCGGGGGCGAGGCGGTGAAAAACTGTTTTTT.

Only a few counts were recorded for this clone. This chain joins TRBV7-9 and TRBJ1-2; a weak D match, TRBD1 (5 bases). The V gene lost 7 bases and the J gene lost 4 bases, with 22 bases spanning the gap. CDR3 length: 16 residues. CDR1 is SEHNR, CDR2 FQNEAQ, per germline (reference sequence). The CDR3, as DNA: TGTGCCAGCACCGAAGGGGCCGGTACTTTAATCTATGGCTACACCTTC. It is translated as CASTEGAGTLIYGYTF.

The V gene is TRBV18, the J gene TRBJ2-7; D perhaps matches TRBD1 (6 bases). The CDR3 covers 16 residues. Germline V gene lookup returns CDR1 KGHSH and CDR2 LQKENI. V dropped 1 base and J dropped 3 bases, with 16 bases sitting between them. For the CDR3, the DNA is TGTGCCAGCTCACCACGTGAACAGGGCACCAACTACGAGCAGTACTTC. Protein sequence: CASSPREQGTNYEQYF.

Here the CDR3 reads CASSHRGRVPTYEQYF. The CDR3, as DNA: TGCGCCAGCAGTCATCGGGGGAGGGTCCCGACCTACGAGCAGTACTTC. J is TRBJ2-7 and V is TRBV23-1; 7 bases align to TRBD2. TRBV23-1 is classed as an ORF, of uncertain function. The length of the CDR3 is 16 residues. V lost 3 bases, J lost 2 bases, and 10 bases stayed unmatched.

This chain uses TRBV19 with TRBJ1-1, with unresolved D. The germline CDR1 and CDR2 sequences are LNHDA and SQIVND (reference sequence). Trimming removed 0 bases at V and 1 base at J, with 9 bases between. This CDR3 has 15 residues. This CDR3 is CASSIDPGSNTEAFF. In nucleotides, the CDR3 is TGTGCCAGTAGTATAGACCCAGGATCGAACACTGAAGCTTTCTTT.

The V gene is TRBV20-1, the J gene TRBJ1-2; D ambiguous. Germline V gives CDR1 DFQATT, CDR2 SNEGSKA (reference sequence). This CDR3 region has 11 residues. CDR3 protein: CRGRTSDGYTF. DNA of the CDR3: TGCAGGGGGAGGACGAGTGATGGCTACACCTTC.

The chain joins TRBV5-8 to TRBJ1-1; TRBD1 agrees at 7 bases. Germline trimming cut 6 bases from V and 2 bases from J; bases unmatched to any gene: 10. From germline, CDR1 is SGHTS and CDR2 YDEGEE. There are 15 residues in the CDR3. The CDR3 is CASNLGGGFNTEAFF. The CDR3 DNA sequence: TGTGCCAGCAATTTAGGAGGGGGCTTTAACACTGAAGCTTTCTTT.

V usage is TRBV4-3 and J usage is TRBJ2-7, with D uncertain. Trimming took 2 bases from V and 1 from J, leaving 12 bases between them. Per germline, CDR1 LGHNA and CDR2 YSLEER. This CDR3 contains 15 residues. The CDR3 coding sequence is TGCGCCAGCAGCCAAAATGTGGCATCATCCTACGAGCAGTACTTC. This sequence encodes CASSQNVASSYEQYF.

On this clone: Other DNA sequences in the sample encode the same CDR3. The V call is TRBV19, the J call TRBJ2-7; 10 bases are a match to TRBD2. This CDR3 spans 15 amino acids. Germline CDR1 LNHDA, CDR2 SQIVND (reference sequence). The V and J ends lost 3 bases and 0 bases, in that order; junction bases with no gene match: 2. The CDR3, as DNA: TGTGCCAGTAGTATTTCTAGCGGGGGCTCCTACGAGCAGTACTTC. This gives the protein CASSISSGGSYEQYF.

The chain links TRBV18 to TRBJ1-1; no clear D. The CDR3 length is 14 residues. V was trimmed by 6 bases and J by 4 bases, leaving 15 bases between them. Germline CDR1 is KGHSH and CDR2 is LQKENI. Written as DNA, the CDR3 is TGTGCCAGCTCCTTAGAAGCGATGGGCACTGAAGCTTTCTTT. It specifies CASSLEAMGTEAFF.

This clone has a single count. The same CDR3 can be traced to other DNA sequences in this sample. In nucleotides, the CDR3 is TGCAGTGCTAGAGTATCCTACGAGCAGTACTTC. Residues: CSARVSYEQYF. The genes are TRBV20-1 and TRBJ2-7, with D hard to call. The CDR3 is made up of 11 amino acids. V lost 1 base and J lost 1, with 2 bases in between. Germline loops: CDR1 DFQATT, CDR2 SNEGSKA (reference sequence).

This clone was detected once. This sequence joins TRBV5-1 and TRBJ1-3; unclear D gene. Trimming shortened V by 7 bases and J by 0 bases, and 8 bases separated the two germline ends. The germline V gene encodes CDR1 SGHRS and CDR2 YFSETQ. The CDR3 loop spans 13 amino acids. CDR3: CASGSLSGNTIYF. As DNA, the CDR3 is TGCGCCAGCGGATCGCTCTCTGGAAACACCATATATTTT.

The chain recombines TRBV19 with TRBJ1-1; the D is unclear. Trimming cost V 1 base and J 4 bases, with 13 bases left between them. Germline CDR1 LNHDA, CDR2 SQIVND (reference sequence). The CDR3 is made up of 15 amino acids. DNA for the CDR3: TGTGCCAGTAGTATAGGATTGGGGTTAAGCACTGAAGCTTTCTTT. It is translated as CASSIGLGLSTEAFF.

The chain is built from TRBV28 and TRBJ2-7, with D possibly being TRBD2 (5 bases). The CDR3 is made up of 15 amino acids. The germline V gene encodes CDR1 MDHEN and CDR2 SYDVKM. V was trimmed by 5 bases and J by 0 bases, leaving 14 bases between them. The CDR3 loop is CASSPNLGSSYEQYF. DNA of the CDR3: TGTGCCAGCAGTCCCAACTTGGGGAGCTCCTACGAGCAGTACTTC.

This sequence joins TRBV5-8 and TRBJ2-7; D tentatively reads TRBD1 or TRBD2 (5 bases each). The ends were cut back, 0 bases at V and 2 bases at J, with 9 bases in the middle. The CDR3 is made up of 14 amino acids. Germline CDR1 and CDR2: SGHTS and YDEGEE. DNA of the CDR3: TGTGCCAGCAGCTTGGCGGGGCCCCCCTACGAGCAGTACTTC. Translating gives CASSLAGPPYEQYF.

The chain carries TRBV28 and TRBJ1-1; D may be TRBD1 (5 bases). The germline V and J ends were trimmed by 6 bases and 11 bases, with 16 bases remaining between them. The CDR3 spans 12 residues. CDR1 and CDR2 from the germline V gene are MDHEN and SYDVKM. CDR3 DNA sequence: TGTGCCAGCAGATCCCGGGACCTACGTGCTTTCTTT. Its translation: CASRSRDLRAFF.

The CDR3 DNA reads TGTGCCAGCAGTTTACACAGGAACACTGAAGCTTTCTTT. As protein: CASSLHRNTEAFF. V and J are TRBV27 and TRBJ1-1; D remains ambiguous. With 2 bases removed from V and 1 base from J, the gap between germline ends came to 5 bases. CDR3 length equals 13 residues. Germline CDR1 and CDR2: MNHEY and SMNVEV (reference sequence).

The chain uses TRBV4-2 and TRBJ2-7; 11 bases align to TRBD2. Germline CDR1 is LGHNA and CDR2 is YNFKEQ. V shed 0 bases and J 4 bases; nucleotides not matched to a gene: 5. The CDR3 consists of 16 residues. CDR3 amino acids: CASSQDRTSGFYEQYF. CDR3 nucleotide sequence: TGTGCCAGCAGCCAAGACAGGACTAGCGGGTTTTACGAGCAGTACTTC.